This T cell receptor beta chain was sequenced in a study of blood T cell repertoires in COVID-19. CDR3 length: 14 amino acids. Germline V gene lookup returns CDR1 MNHEY and CDR2 SVGAGI. The ends were cut back, 5 bases at V and 4 bases at J, with 15 bases in the middle. Original data processing: Counts of nucleated cells, estimated from reference gene primer amplification, were obtained. Generated by immunoSEQ multiplex PCR, the TCRdb table keeps only in-frame clones and is missing some. V, J and clone size are those of that table, while D and trimming were read from the DNA. The repertoire holds some 180,000 clones, with 82% as singletons. Seattle's cohort entered during active infection and was followed longitudinally.

This receptor was obtained from a woman aged 55-70 years with COVID-19, enrolled during active disease. The sequenced sample consisted of peripheral blood. The rearrangement links TRBV6-5 to TRBJ2-7, with D unresolved. CDR3 in amino acids: CASSPLGLAYEQYF. CDR3 nucleotides: TGTGCCAGCAGTCCCCTAGGTCTTGCGTACGAGCAGTACTTC.